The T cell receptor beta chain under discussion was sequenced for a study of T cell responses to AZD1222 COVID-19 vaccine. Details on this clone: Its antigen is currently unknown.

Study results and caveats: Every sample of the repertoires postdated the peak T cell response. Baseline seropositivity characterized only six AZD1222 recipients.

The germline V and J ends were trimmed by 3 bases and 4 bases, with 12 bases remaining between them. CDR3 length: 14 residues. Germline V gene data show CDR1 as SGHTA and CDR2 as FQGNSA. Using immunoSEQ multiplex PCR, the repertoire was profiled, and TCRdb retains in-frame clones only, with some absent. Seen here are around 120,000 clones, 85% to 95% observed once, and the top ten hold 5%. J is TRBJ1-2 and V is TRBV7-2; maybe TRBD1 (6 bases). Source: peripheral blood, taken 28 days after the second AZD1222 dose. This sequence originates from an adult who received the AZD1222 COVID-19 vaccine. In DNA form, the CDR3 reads TGTGCCAGCAGCTTGGACAGAGAATCCTATGGCTACACCTTC. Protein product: CASSLDRESYGYTF.